This TCR beta chain stems from a study of shared clonotypes between healthy human individuals. In this sample, this clone turned up a few times. At one boundary the junction diverges from the germline segment, which might be a read error. Repertoires were generated with immunoSEQ multiplex PCR, while TCRdb's copy carries only in-frame clones and drops some. The top ten clones hold about 1.5% of a sample with over a million clones, about 75% of them seen once. The CDR3 contains 16 residues. Germline values: CDR1 SSHAT, CDR2 FNYEAQ (reference sequence). Sample: memory CD4+ T cells sorted from blood. The sample's subset: CD45RA-negative fraction. This TCR derives from a man aged 18 to 29 in good health. The rearrangement links TRBV7-7 to TRBJ2-3; TRBD2 agrees at 7 bases. The chain's CDR3 is CASSLDNGGNTDTQYF. The CDR3 DNA is TGTGCTAGCAGCTTAGATAACGGGGGGAACACAGATACGCAGTATTTT.